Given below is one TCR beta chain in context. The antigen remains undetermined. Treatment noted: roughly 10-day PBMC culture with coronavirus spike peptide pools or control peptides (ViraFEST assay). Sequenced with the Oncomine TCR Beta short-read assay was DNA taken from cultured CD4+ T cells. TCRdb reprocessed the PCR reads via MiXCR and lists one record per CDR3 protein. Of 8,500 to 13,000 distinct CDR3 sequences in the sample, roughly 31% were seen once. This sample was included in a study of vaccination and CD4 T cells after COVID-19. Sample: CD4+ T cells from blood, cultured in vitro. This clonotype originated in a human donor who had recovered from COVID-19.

The CDR3 DNA reads as TGCAGTGCGCTCCGGGTACAGGAGGTTAGAAACACTGAAGCTTTCTTT. This sequence encodes CSALRVQEVRNTEAFF. The rearrangement joins TRBV20-1 to TRBJ1-1; a weak D match, TRBD1 (5 bases). Deletions cut 6 bases from V and 2 bases from J, with 22 bases between. CDR1 DFQATT and CDR2 SNEGSKA come from the germline V gene (reference sequence). The CDR3 is 16 residues long.